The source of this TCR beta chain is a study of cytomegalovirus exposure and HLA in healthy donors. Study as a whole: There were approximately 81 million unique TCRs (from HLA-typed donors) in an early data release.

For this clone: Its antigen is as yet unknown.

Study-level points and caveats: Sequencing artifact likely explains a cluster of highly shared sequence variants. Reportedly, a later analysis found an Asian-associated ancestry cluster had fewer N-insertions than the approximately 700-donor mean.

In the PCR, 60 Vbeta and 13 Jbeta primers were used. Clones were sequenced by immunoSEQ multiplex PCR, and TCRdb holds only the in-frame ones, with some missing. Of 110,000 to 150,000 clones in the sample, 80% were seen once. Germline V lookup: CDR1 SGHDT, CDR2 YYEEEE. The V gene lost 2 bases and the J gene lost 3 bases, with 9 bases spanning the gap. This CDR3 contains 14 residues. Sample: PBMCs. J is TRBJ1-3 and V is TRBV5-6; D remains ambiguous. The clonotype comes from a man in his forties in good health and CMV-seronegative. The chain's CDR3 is CASSLRGYGNTIYF. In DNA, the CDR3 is TGTGCCAGCAGCTTACGGGGTTATGGAAACACCATATATTTT.